Listed here are 5 T cell receptor beta chains from one sample, sequenced in a study of cytomegalovirus exposure and HLA in healthy donors. Both 60 Vbeta primers and 13 Jbeta primers went into the PCR. This table comes from immunoSEQ multiplex PCR, and its TCRdb copy is limited to in-frame clones, with some not included. This repertoire shows about 57,000 clones, more than 70% found once; its top ten account for roughly 6.4%. Sequenced sample: PBMCs. The receptors were gathered from a young man in good health and CMV-seropositive.

V usage is TRBV5-1 and J usage is TRBJ2-5, with 12 nucleotides matching TRBD2. The J call may not be correct, given that the DNA end is closer to TRBJ2-7. This CDR3 is built from 15 residues. Germline CDR1 reads SGHRS; CDR2 reads YFSETQ. CDR3 amino acids: CASSRTSGAAYEQYF. The CDR3 nucleotides read TGCGCCAGCAGCAGGACTAGCGGGGCTGCCTACGAGCAGTACTTC.

V and J are TRBV6-5 and TRBJ2-7; D is perhaps TRBD1 (6 bases). The CDR3 sequence is 13 residues long. Germline lookup yields CDR1 MNHEY and CDR2 SVGAGI. Between the trimmed V and J ends, which lost 7 bases and 3 bases, there was a span of 13 bases. The CDR3, as DNA: TGTGCCAGCATAGGGGGACGGAGCTACGAGCAGTACTTC. Residues: CASIGGRSYEQYF.

The chain joins TRBV28 to TRBJ1-5, with a possible D match to TRBD1 (5 bases). From germline, CDR1 is MDHEN and CDR2 SYDVKM. This CDR3 has 13 residues. V lost 6 bases and J 7 bases, leaving 13 bases between the germline ends. CDR3 protein: CASSPQADQPQHF. CDR3 in DNA: TGTGCCAGCAGCCCACAGGCGGACCAGCCCCAGCATTTT.

The table lists this clone with many counts. The chain joins TRBV5-1 to TRBJ1-2; D uncertain. Germline assignment: CDR1 SGHRS and CDR2 YFSETQ. CDR3 size: 13 residues. V was pared by 5 bases and J by 4 bases, with 12 bases between. Written as DNA, the CDR3 is TGCGCCAGCAGGGAAGTGACTACCTATGGCTACACCTTC. Protein: CASREVTTYGYTF.

For the CDR3, the DNA is TGTGCCAGCAGTGAACTAGCGGGGATAAACATTCAGTACTTC. Protein product: CASSELAGINIQYF. The chain employs TRBV6-4 and TRBJ2-4; TRBD2 matches at 10 bases. Germline V gene lookup returns CDR1 MRHNA and CDR2 SNTAGT. The CDR3 length is 14 residues. After removal of 3 bases from V and 6 bases from J, the junction contained 2 bases not matched to a gene.